This T cell receptor beta chain stems from a study of metastatic and nonmetastatic thyroid tumors. Study-level information: From malignant and benign thyroid patients, repertoires in blood and in tumor or nodule tissue were compared.

In the authors' workflow: The study's classifier, a distant-metastasis tool for papillary thyroid cancer, was built using CDR3 differences across clinicopathological groups. TCRdb re-clonotyped the PCR reads through MiXCR. Clone size and V and J calls follow TCRdb, not the original study. The sample holds roughly 35,000 clones, about a sixth seen once. Study findings and constraints: Reported TCR beta diversity, measured in blood and tumor, was significantly higher for malignant thyroid tumors than for benign nodules.

At least ten counts were recorded for this clone. Its target is unknown. Germline V gives CDR1 GTSNPN, CDR2 SVGIG (reference sequence). The ends were cut back, 0 bases at V and 4 bases at J, with 12 bases in the middle. CDR3 length: 14 residues. Ahead of thyroid surgery, no patient had received treatment of any kind. The material sequenced was blood. The source of this sequence is a female donor with papillary thyroid cancer or a benign thyroid nodule (not recorded which). Some clones in this sample may be carry-over from other donors' samples. The chain links TRBV30 to TRBJ1-1; D is perhaps TRBD1 (5 bases). CDR3 region: CAWSVGQGSTEAFF. The CDR3 DNA is TGTGCCTGGAGTGTTGGGCAGGGCTCCACTGAAGCTTTCTTT.